This T cell receptor (beta chain) was captured by sequencing in a study of T cells in Graves' hyperthyroidism and ophthalmopathy. Study information: The authors collected peripheral blood at initial diagnosis, before any treatment.

Amplification of TCR beta CDR3 regions was performed using RNA transcripts as template. A set of HTBI primers served as the primers for a first-round RT-PCR of the TCR CDR3. TCRdb analysed the multiplex PCR reads with MiXCR anew, one entry per CDR3 protein. Of roughly 290,000 distinct CDR3 sequences listed, 15% to 20% are singletons. Ophthalmopathy in the patients scored at least 3 on Clinical Activity Score and at least 4 on NOSPECS grade, lasting under 3 months. Study conclusions and caveats: Blood also contained most expanded thyroid clonotypes above 0.001. A 13 V-J model separated ophthalmopathy from stable hyperthyroidism.

This clonotype showed up many times. Its specificity is unknown. This CDR3 has 15 residues. In germline, CDR1 is SGHTA, CDR2 FQGNSA. V gave up 3 bases and J gave up 7 bases; unmatched junction bases: 9. The sample consisted of blood. This chain uses TRBV7-2 with TRBJ1-1, with TRBD1 matching over 9 bases. This TCR was recovered from a woman aged 55-75 years with Graves' ophthalmopathy. The CDR3 nucleotides are TGTGCCAGCAGCTTGCAAGGGACAGGGAACGGTGAAGCTTTCTTT. Its protein product is CASSLQGTGNGEAFF.